This TCR beta chain was captured by sequencing in a study of blood T cell repertoires in COVID-19. Turning to the study itself: Sites in the United States, Italy and Spain provided acute and convalescent COVID-19 samples.

V lost 6 bases and J lost 11, with 11 bases in between. CDR1 and CDR2 from the germline V gene are MNHEY and SVGEGT. The CDR3 spans 11 residues. Per the study methods: Nucleated cell counts were estimated from reference gene primer amplification. Profiled with immunoSEQ multiplex PCR; TCRdb holds only in-frame clones, not every one. The DNA gave D and trimming, while V, J and clone size come from that table. Of some 200,000 clones listed, more than 70% were seen once; the top ten hold over 7%. Categorization into cohorts depended on clinical history that participants reported. The clonotype comes from a woman aged 40 to 50 with acute COVID-19. The chain links TRBV6-2 or TRBV6-3 to TRBJ1-5; maybe TRBD1 (5 bases). Sequencing was done on a sample of PBMCs or T cells enriched from blood (not recorded which). As DNA, the CDR3 is TGTGCCAGCAGCTCGGGGGGGTCCCAGCATTTT. Translated, it gives CASSSGGSQHF.